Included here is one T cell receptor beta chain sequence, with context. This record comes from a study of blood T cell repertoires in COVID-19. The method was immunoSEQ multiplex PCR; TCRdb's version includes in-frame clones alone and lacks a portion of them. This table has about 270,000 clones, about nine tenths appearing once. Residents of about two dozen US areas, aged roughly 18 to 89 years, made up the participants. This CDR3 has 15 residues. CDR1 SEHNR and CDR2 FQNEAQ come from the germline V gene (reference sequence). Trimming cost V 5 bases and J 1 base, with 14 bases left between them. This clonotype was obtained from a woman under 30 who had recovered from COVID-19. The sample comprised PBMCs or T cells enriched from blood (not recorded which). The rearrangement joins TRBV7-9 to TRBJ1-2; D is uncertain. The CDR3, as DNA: TGTGCCAGCAGCCCCACAGAGCCTTTTAACTATGGCTACACCTTC. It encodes CASSPTEPFNYGYTF.